These 10 T cell receptor beta chains came from one sample sequenced in a study of control samples from healthy donors and cancer patients. Sequencing used immunoSEQ multiplex PCR; TCRdb keeps in-frame clones, though not all of them. The data contain over 150,000 clones, 90% of them singletons. Sample: blood. These receptors all come from a woman aged 45-65 years in good health.

The chain combines TRBV23-1 with TRBJ2-1; 7 bases align to TRBD2. TRBV23-1 is marked as an open reading frame, function uncertain. V lost 3 bases and J lost 13; bases outside the gene matches: 3. CDR3 size: 11 residues. The CDR3 DNA follows: TGCGCCAGCAGTCAGGGCGGGAGACAGTTCTTC. It codes for CASSQGGRQFF.

J is TRBJ2-3 and V is TRBV24-1; 10 bases agree with TRBD1. V was clipped by 4 bases and J by 2 bases; unmatched bases: 5. The CDR3 covers 16 residues. Germline V gene lookup returns CDR1 KGHDR and CDR2 SFDVKD. The chain's CDR3 is CATSDTGTGATDTQYF. For the CDR3, the DNA is TGTGCCACCAGTGACACCGGGACAGGGGCCACAGATACGCAGTATTTT.

The J gene is TRBJ1-1, the V gene TRBV5-1; D unclear. Trimming cost V 0 bases and J 0 bases, with 6 bases left between them. Germline assignment: CDR1 SGHRS and CDR2 YFSETQ. The CDR3 extends over 14 amino acids. CDR3 nucleotide sequence: TGCGCCAGCAGCTTGGTGACACTGAACACTGAAGCTTTCTTT. It is translated as CASSLVTLNTEAFF.

The chain joins TRBV11-2 to TRBJ1-4; the match to TRBD1 covers 12 bases. CDR3 length equals 15 residues. The ends lost 4 bases at V and 8 bases at J; junction bases unmatched: 5. Looked up from germline, CDR1 is SGHAT and CDR2 is FQNNGV. Written as DNA, the CDR3 is TGTGCCAGCAGCTACACCGGGACAGGGGGCGAAAAACTGTTTTTT. It translates to CASSYTGTGGEKLFF.

The chain recombines TRBV10-3 with TRBJ1-2, with TRBD1 as a possible D gene (5 bases). V shed 5 bases and J shed 9 bases, with 13 bases lying between them. CDR3 length: 12 residues. In germline, CDR1 is ENHRY, CDR2 SYGVKD. The CDR3 reads CAISSRTGSYTF. CDR3 DNA: TGTGCCATCAGTAGCCGTACAGGAAGCTACACCTTC.

This chain uses TRBV4-2 with TRBJ2-1; 9 nucleotides align to TRBD2. The germline V gene has CDR1 LGHNA and CDR2 YNFKEQ. Trimming removed 5 bases from V and 10 bases from J; junction bases left unmatched: 12. The CDR3 covers 15 residues. CDR3 amino acids: CASSMASGTSGEQFF. The CDR3 DNA is TGTGCCAGCAGCATGGCTAGCGGGACTTCCGGGGAGCAGTTCTTC.

The J gene is TRBJ2-7, the V gene TRBV3-1 (or the pseudogene TRBV3-2), with 13 bases lining up with TRBD2. V lost 0 bases to trimming and J lost 5 bases; unmatched junction nucleotides: 1. There are 15 residues in the CDR3. Germline V gene sequence: CDR1 LGHDT, CDR2 YNNKEL (reference sequence). The CDR3 nucleotides are TGTGCCAGCAGCCAAGAAGGACTAGCGGGAGACGAGCAGTACTTC. Protein product: CASSQEGLAGDEQYF.

The chain couples TRBV18 to TRBJ2-7, with 9 bases matching TRBD2. This CDR3 is built from 14 residues. Germline values: CDR1 KGHSH, CDR2 LQKENI. J gave up 5 bases and V 1 base, and 3 bases lay outside the gene matches. In nucleotides, the CDR3 is TGTGCCAGCTCACCACAGCGGGAGGCCCACGAGCAGTACTTC. Translating gives CASSPQREAHEQYF. Looking up the rest from reference TRBV18 and TRBJ2-7 gives the full variable domain: NAGVMQNPRHLVRRRGQEARLRCSPMKGHSHVYWYRQLPEEGLKFMVYLQKENIIDESGMPKERFSAEFPKEGPSILRIQQVVRGDSAAYFCASSPQREAHEQYFGPGTRLTVT.

V is TRBV19 and J is TRBJ1-1; 10 bases align to TRBD1. Per germline, CDR1 LNHDA and CDR2 SQIVND (reference sequence). CDR3 length equals 14 residues. Unmatched junction bases numbered 6, after V lost 4 bases and J lost 7 bases. In DNA form, the CDR3 reads TGTGCCAGTAGTACATCTGGACAGGGGGTTGAAGCTTTCTTT. Residues: CASSTSGQGVEAFF.

J is TRBJ2-2 and V is TRBV15, with a possible D match to TRBD1 (6 bases). Germline V lookup: CDR1 LNHNV, CDR2 YYDKDF (reference sequence). The CDR3 is made up of 14 amino acids. Trimming removed 0 bases from V and 7 bases from J, with 9 bases in between. The CDR3: CATSRDKQGGELFF. The CDR3 DNA follows: TGTGCCACCAGCAGAGATAAACAGGGCGGGGAGCTGTTTTTT.